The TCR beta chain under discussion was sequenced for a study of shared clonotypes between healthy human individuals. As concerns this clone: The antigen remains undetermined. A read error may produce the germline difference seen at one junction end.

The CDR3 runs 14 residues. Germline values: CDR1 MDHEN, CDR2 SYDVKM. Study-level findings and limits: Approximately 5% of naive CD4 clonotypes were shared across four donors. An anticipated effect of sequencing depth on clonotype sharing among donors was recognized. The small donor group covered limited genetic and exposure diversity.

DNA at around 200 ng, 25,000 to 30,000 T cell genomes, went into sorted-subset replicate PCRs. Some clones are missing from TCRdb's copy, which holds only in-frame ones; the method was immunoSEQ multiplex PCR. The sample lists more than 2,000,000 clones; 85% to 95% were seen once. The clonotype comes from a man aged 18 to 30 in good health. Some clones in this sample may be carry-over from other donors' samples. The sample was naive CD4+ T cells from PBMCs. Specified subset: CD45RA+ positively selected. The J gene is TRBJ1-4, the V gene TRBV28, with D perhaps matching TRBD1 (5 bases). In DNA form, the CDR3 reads TGTGCCAGCAGATTATACTGGGGGGTAGAAAAACTGTTTTTT. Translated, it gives CASRLYWGVEKLFF.